The 21 T cell receptor beta chains in this list originate from one sample, sequenced in a study of cytomegalovirus exposure and HLA in healthy donors. Amplification used 60 Vbeta primers and 13 Jbeta primers. Method: immunoSEQ multiplex PCR; TCRdb's copy keeps in-frame clones and lacks some. The sample totals fewer than 250,000 clones. The sequencing input was PBMCs. Every receptor here comes from a woman aged 25 to 45 in good health and CMV-seropositive.

This rearrangement joins TRBV5-1 to TRBJ1-4; D may be TRBD1 (6 bases). The V end lost 5 bases, the J end lost 7 bases, and 15 bases lay between the germline ends. CDR3 length: 14 amino acids. The germline V gene encodes CDR1 SGHRS and CDR2 YFSETQ. The CDR3 DNA sequence: TGCGCCAGCAGTTTAGACAGGCCCGGTGAAAAACTGTTTTTT. Translation gives CASSLDRPGEKLFF. The complete variable domain, with remaining parts taken from reference TRBV5-1 and TRBJ1-4, reads KAGVTQTPRYLIKTRGQQVTLSCSPISGHRSVSWYQQTPGQGLQFLFEYFSETQRNKGNFPGRFSGRQFSNSRSEMNVSTLELGDSALYLCASSLDRPGEKLFFGSGTQLSVL.

The gene calls are TRBV19 and TRBJ1-4; D gene uncertain. Trimming removed 5 bases at V and 4 bases at J, with 8 bases between. The CDR3 covers 13 residues. CDR1 and CDR2 from the germline V gene are LNHDA and SQIVND (reference sequence). CDR3 loop: CASSQSFNEKLFF. The CDR3, as DNA: TGTGCCAGTAGTCAGTCCTTTAATGAAAAACTGTTTTTT. The full variable domain, in which reference TRBV19 and TRBJ1-4 provide the parts outside the CDR3, is DGGITQSPKYLFRKEGQNVTLSCEQNLNHDAMYWYRQDPGQGLRLIYYSQIVNDFQKGDIAEGYSVSREKKESFPLTVTSAQKNPTAFYLCASSQSFNEKLFFGSGTQLSVL.

The rearrangement joins TRBV10-1 to TRBJ1-1; D is undetermined. V lost 6 bases, J lost 1 base, and 9 bases lay in between. Germline V gives CDR1 WNHNN, CDR2 SYGVQD (reference sequence). The CDR3 covers 13 residues. The CDR3 bases are TGCGCCAGCAGGGCCCGGGAGAACACTGAAGCTTTCTTT. It codes for CASRARENTEAFF.

The chain recombines TRBV28 with TRBJ2-7, with 11 bases identical to TRBD1. Trimming took 5 bases from V and 2 from J; bases not matched to a gene: 5. CDR1 is MDHEN and CDR2 is SYDVKM in the germline V gene. The length of the CDR3 is 15 residues. The DNA of the CDR3 is TGTGCCAGCAGTGGCCCGGGACAGGGGGCCTACGAGCAGTACTTC. Its protein product is CASSGPGQGAYEQYF. Full variable domain (rest looked up from reference TRBV28 and TRBJ2-7): DVKVTQSSRYLVKRTGEKVFLECVQDMDHENMFWYRQDPGLGLRLIYFSYDVKMKEKGDIPEGYSVSREKKERFSLILESASTNQTSMYLCASSGPGQGAYEQYFGPGTRLTVT.

The genes are TRBV23-1 and TRBJ1-1; a possible D gene is TRBD1 (6 bases). TRBV23-1 is an ORF; its function is uncertain. Trimming took 0 bases from V and 5 from J, leaving 10 bases between them. This CDR3 has 14 residues. CDR3 DNA sequence: TGCGCCAGCAGTCAATCGGGGGGGCATACTGAAGCTTTCTTT. Encoded protein: CASSQSGGHTEAFF.

This sequence joins TRBV10-3 and TRBJ2-1, with D possibly being TRBD2 (5 bases). The CDR3 covers 12 residues. CDR1 ENHRY and CDR2 SYGVKD come from the germline V gene. The V gene lost 4 bases and the J gene lost 7 bases, with 8 bases spanning the gap. The CDR3 DNA reads as TGTGCCATCAGTGTGAGGGAAAATGAGCAGTTCTTC. As protein: CAISVRENEQFF.

The chain joins TRBV18 to TRBJ1-2; possibly TRBD1 for D (5 bases). The germline gives CDR1 KGHSH, CDR2 LQKENI. Trimming removed 3 bases from V and 2 bases from J, with 10 bases in between. The CDR3 runs 14 residues. The DNA for the CDR3 is TGTGCCAGCTCACCGGGGCTATCCAACTATGGCTACACCTTC. Translating gives CASSPGLSNYGYTF.

J is TRBJ2-1 and V is TRBV7-8; D is undetermined. CDR1 is SGHVS and CDR2 is FQNEAQ in the germline V gene. Trimming removed 1 base at V and 4 bases at J, with 8 bases between. CDR3 length: 14 amino acids. CDR3 sequence (DNA): TGTGCCAGCAGCTTAGAGGAGATATACAATGAGCAGTTCTTC. Amino acid sequence: CASSLEEIYNEQFF.

The chain is built from TRBV5-4 and TRBJ1-6; the match to TRBD1 covers 10 bases. CDR1 SGHNT and CDR2 YYREEE come from the germline V gene (reference sequence). V lost 4 bases, J lost 10 bases, and 11 bases stayed unmatched. The CDR3 is 16 residues long. The CDR3 sequence: CASSPGTGAPGSPLHF. DNA for the CDR3: TGTGCCAGCAGCCCAGGGACAGGGGCCCCAGGGTCACCCCTCCACTTT.

The chain has TRBV7-9 and TRBJ1-2; D may be TRBD1 (5 bases). V was trimmed by 11 bases and J by 5 bases, leaving 12 bases between them. CDR3 length: 11 amino acids. Germline CDR1 SEHNR, CDR2 FQNEAQ (reference sequence). CDR3 amino acids: CASGTEYGYTF. CDR3 nucleotides: TGTGCCTCCGGGACTGAGTATGGCTACACCTTC.

The chain joins TRBV2 to TRBJ2-5; D is ambiguous. The length of the CDR3 is 12 residues. V lost 7 bases and J lost 5, with 11 bases in between. Germline-derived CDR1 and CDR2 are SNHLY and FYNNEI. CDR3 sequence reads: CASKAETETQYF. The CDR3, as DNA: TGTGCCAGCAAGGCGGAGACGGAGACCCAGTACTTC.

This chain links TRBV5-1 with TRBJ2-1, with D possibly matching TRBD1 (6 bases). Deletions cut 1 base from V and 8 bases from J, with 10 bases between. This CDR3 is built from 13 residues. CDR1 SGHRS and CDR2 YFSETQ come from the germline V gene. This CDR3 reads CASSLQGLDEQFF. The CDR3 coding sequence is TGCGCCAGCAGCTTGCAGGGGTTGGATGAGCAGTTCTTC.

The V gene is TRBV9, the J gene TRBJ1-1; 8 nucleotides agree with TRBD1. Unmatched junction bases numbered 5, after V lost 3 bases and J lost 1 base. The germline CDR1 and CDR2 sequences are SGDLS and YYNGEE. The CDR3 length is 15 residues. The CDR3 here is CASSGQTGGNTEAFF. CDR3 sequence (DNA): TGTGCCAGCAGCGGCCAAACAGGGGGGAACACTGAAGCTTTCTTT. The full variable domain, completed using reference TRBV9 and TRBJ1-1, is DSGVTQTPKHLITATGQRVTLRCSPRSGDLSVYWYQQSLDQGLQFLIQYYNGEERAKGNILERFSAQQFPDLHSELNLSSLELGDSALYFCASSGQTGGNTEAFFGQGTRLTVV.

V is TRBV2 and J is TRBJ1-6; 7 bases fit TRBD1. The CDR3 has 15 amino acids. V gave up 0 bases and J gave up 14 bases; unmatched junction bases: 10. The germline V gene encodes CDR1 SNHLY and CDR2 FYNNEI. As DNA, the CDR3 is TGTGCCAGCAGTGAAGCGCCGGGACAGCTCTCCACCCTCCACTTT. It is translated as CASSEAPGQLSTLHF.

This sequence joins TRBV5-1 and TRBJ2-7, with 12 bases that match TRBD1. The germline CDR1 and CDR2 sequences are SGHRS and YFSETQ. The CDR3 sequence is 15 residues long. Trimming took 2 bases from V and 5 from J; bases not matched to a gene: 5. CDR3 sequence reads: CASSLRDRGQDEQYF. Written as DNA, the CDR3 is TGCGCCAGCAGCTTAAGGGACAGGGGGCAGGACGAGCAGTACTTC.

The rearrangement uses TRBV7-9 and TRBJ2-5, with D possibly matching TRBD1 (6 bases). CDR3 size: 14 residues. V was cut by 5 bases and J by 3 bases, with 13 bases left in between. CDR1 SEHNR and CDR2 FQNEAQ come from the germline V gene (reference sequence). CDR3 nucleotide sequence: TGTGCCAGCAGCCAGGACAGTCTAAAAGAGACCCAGTACTTC. Translated, it gives CASSQDSLKETQYF.

The chain combines TRBV12-5 with TRBJ2-3; maybe TRBD1 (5 bases). CDR3 length: 16 amino acids. Trimming removed 6 bases from V and 0 bases from J, with 16 bases in between. Germline CDR1 is LGHNT and CDR2 is FRNRAP. The CDR3 protein is CASGALGLPSTDTQYF. CDR3 nucleotide sequence: TGTGCTAGTGGAGCCCTGGGGCTCCCTAGCACAGATACGCAGTATTTT.

The genes are TRBV19 and TRBJ2-1; TRBD1 is a possible D gene (5 bases). The CDR3 sequence is 13 residues long. CDR1 is LNHDA and CDR2 is SQIVND in the germline V gene (reference sequence). V was trimmed by 3 bases and J by 6 bases, leaving 9 bases between them. In DNA form, the CDR3 reads TGTGCCAGTAGTATGCCAGGGTTCAATGAGCAGTTCTTC. This sequence encodes CASSMPGFNEQFF.

The chain carries TRBV18 and TRBJ2-2; the match to TRBD1 covers 8 bases. The V gene's germline CDR1 is KGHSH and CDR2 LQKENI. V shed 3 bases, J shed 5 bases, and the junction held 2 bases outside the gene matches. The CDR3 runs 14 residues. The CDR3 nucleotides are TGTGCCAGCTCACCGACAGGGGCGACCGGGGAGCTGTTTTTT. Amino acid sequence: CASSPTGATGELFF.

This chain joins TRBV19 and TRBJ1-5; no reliable D call. Trimming cost V 3 bases and J 7 bases, with 7 bases left between them. The CDR3 covers 12 residues. CDR1 and CDR2 from the germline V gene are LNHDA and SQIVND (reference sequence). Here the CDR3 DNA reads TGTGCCAGTAGTATCTTTGCGCAGCCCCAGCATTTT. Translating it yields CASSIFAQPQHF.

The chain is built from TRBV7-2 and TRBJ2-6; the D gene is possibly TRBD2 (6 bases). CDR3 length: 17 residues. Looked up from germline, CDR1 is SGHTA and CDR2 is FQGNSA. The germline V and J ends were trimmed by 3 bases and 0 bases, with 12 bases remaining between them. In nucleotides, the CDR3 is TGTGCCAGCAGCTTTACCGGCGGGATCTCTGGGGCCAACGTCCTGACTTTC. This translates into CASSFTGGISGANVLTF. The full variable domain, completed using reference TRBV7-2 and TRBJ2-6, is GAGVSQSPSNKVTEKGKDVELRCDPISGHTALYWYRQSLGQGLEFLIYFQGNSAPDKSGLPSDRFSAERTGGSVSTLTIQRTQQEDSAVYLCASSFTGGISGANVLTFGAGSRLTVL.